A selection of T cell receptor beta chains follows, all from one sample in a study of blood T cell repertoires in COVID-19. Generated by immunoSEQ multiplex PCR, the TCRdb table keeps only in-frame clones and is missing some. The sample holds more than 200,000 clones, approximately 86% seen once. Sequencing input: PBMCs or T cells enriched from blood (not recorded which). Source of these receptors: a woman in her twenties or thirties with acute COVID-19. Each CDR3 is given with its conserved first and last residue. Each record gives: V gene, clone size, J gene, D gene, CDR3 DNA, CDR3 protein. The D gene is left open where the match is weak. Only part of the rows carry a size: once, few, many, or a class if the clone is expanded.

V gene: TRBV5-4
clone size: .
J gene: TRBJ2-5
D gene: .
CDR3 DNA: TGTGCCAGCAGCTTCCGGGAGTCGGGGCAAGAGACCCAGTACTTC
CDR3 protein: CASSFRESGQETQYF

V gene: TRBV2
clone size: .
J gene: TRBJ1-6
D gene: .
CDR3 DNA: TGTGCCAGCAGTGAGAGCGTGGCGGGGGACTATAATTCACCCCTCCACTTT
CDR3 protein: CASSESVAGDYNSPLHF

V gene: TRBV28
clone size: .
J gene: TRBJ1-5
D gene: .
CDR3 DNA: TGTGCCAGCAGTTTGGCCGGGAGCGGTAATCAGCCCCAGCATTTT
CDR3 protein: CASSLAGSGNQPQHF

V gene: TRBV15
clone size: once
J gene: TRBJ1-5
D gene: .
CDR3 DNA: TGTGCCACCAGCAGAGACAGTGTTGATCAGCCCCAGCATTTT
CDR3 protein: CATSRDSVDQPQHF

V gene: TRBV29-1
clone size: .
J gene: TRBJ1-1
D gene: .
CDR3 DNA: TGCAGCGTTGAGCTGGACACCACTGAAGCTTTCTTT
CDR3 protein: CSVELDTTEAFF

V gene: TRBV3-1/TRBV3-2
clone size: .
J gene: TRBJ2-3
D gene: .
CDR3 DNA: TGTGCCAGCACCCATAGGACACTTATAGGAGCAGATACGCAGTATTTT
CDR3 protein: CASTHRTLIGADTQYF

V gene: TRBV3-1/TRBV3-2
clone size: .
J gene: TRBJ1-1
D gene: TRBD1
CDR3 DNA: TGTGCCAGCAGCCAGACGACAGGGGGCGGGACTGAAGCTTTCTTT
CDR3 protein: CASSQTTGGGTEAFF

V gene: TRBV2
clone size: .
J gene: TRBJ2-7
D gene: TRBD1
CDR3 DNA: TGTGCCAGCAGAAAGGGACAGTTTTTGGCTTCGATCGAGCAGTACTTC
CDR3 protein: CASRKGQFLASIEQYF

V gene: TRBV5-6
clone size: .
J gene: TRBJ1-4
D gene: .
CDR3 DNA: TGTGCCAGCAGCTTGACGCGGGGTAACGGCCGAAAACTGTTTTTT
CDR3 protein: CASSLTRGNGRKLFF

V gene: TRBV2
clone size: .
J gene: TRBJ2-7
D gene: TRBD2
CDR3 DNA: TGTGCCAGCAGCCAACTAGCGGGAGGGCCCCACGAGCAGTACTTC
CDR3 protein: CASSQLAGGPHEQYF

V gene: TRBV10-2
clone size: .
J gene: TRBJ2-5
D gene: .
CDR3 DNA: TGCGCCAGCAGTGTTGGCTTCCGACAAGAGACCCAGTACTTC
CDR3 protein: CASSVGFRQETQYF

V gene: TRBV12-3/TRBV12-4
clone size: .
J gene: TRBJ2-7
D gene: .
CDR3 DNA: TGTGCCAGCAGTTTGGTCAGCTACGAGCAGTACTTC
CDR3 protein: CASSLVSYEQYF

V gene: TRBV5-4
clone size: .
J gene: TRBJ2-1
D gene: .
CDR3 DNA: TGTGCCAGCAGCTTGCGATGGGGCGGTGAGCAGTTCTTC
CDR3 protein: CASSLRWGGEQFF

V gene: TRBV7-9
clone size: .
J gene: TRBJ2-7
D gene: .
CDR3 DNA: TGTGCCAGCAGCTTTTTGCAGGACTACGAGCAGTACTTC
CDR3 protein: CASSFLQDYEQYF

V gene: TRBV19
clone size: .
J gene: TRBJ2-1
D gene: TRBD1
CDR3 DNA: TGTGCCAGTAGTATATGGGACAGTATTATCGATGAGCAGTTCTTC
CDR3 protein: CASSIWDSIIDEQFF

V gene: TRBV9
clone size: .
J gene: TRBJ1-5
D gene: .
CDR3 DNA: TGTGCCAGCAGCGTAGTGGTCCCGGTGGGCAATCAGCCCCAGCATTTT
CDR3 protein: CASSVVVPVGNQPQHF

V gene: TRBV28
clone size: .
J gene: TRBJ1-2
D gene: TRBD1
CDR3 DNA: TGTGCCAGCAGGGGACAGCTCTATGGCTACACCTTC
CDR3 protein: CASRGQLYGYTF

V gene: TRBV5-5
clone size: .
J gene: TRBJ1-6
D gene: .
CDR3 DNA: TGTGCCAGCAGCTTGGGATTGACACCCACAAATTCACCCCTCCACTTT
CDR3 protein: CASSLGLTPTNSPLHF

V gene: TRBV19
clone size: once
J gene: TRBJ2-3
D gene: .
CDR3 DNA: TGTGCCAGCCGGGCCCCGCCGGGGGATACGCAGTATTTT
CDR3 protein: CASRAPPGDTQYF

V gene: TRBV7-3
clone size: few
J gene: TRBJ1-2
D gene: .
CDR3 DNA: TGTGCCAGCAGCTCCACCGGGACAACTAACTATGGCTACACCTTC
CDR3 protein: CASSSTGTTNYGYTF

V gene: TRBV27
clone size: once
J gene: TRBJ2-4
D gene: TRBD1
CDR3 DNA: TGTGCCAGCAGTTTATCCTCAGGACAGGGAGCCAAAAACATTCAGTACTTC
CDR3 protein: CASSLSSGQGAKNIQYF

V gene: TRBV7-9
clone size: .
J gene: TRBJ2-1
D gene: TRBD2
CDR3 DNA: TGTGCCAGCAGCTTATCGGGAGGATTGAAGTTCTTC
CDR3 protein: CASSLSGGLKFF

V gene: TRBV9
clone size: .
J gene: TRBJ2-1
D gene: TRBD2
CDR3 DNA: TGTGCCAGCAGCGCAGGACTAGCGGGAGCAAGGCAGTTCTTC
CDR3 protein: CASSAGLAGARQFF

V gene: TRBV28
clone size: once
J gene: TRBJ1-2
D gene: .
CDR3 DNA: TGTGCCAGCAGCATGGACAGTTACTATGGCTACACCTTC
CDR3 protein: CASSMDSYYGYTF

V gene: TRBV28
clone size: .
J gene: TRBJ1-5
D gene: .
CDR3 DNA: TGTGCCAGCAGACTCACCTATAGCAATCAGCCCCAGCATTTT
CDR3 protein: CASRLTYSNQPQHF

V gene: TRBV9
clone size: .
J gene: TRBJ2-1
D gene: TRBD2
CDR3 DNA: TGTGCCAGCAGCGTAGCCGGTAGCGGGGTCTACAATGAGCAGTTCTTC
CDR3 protein: CASSVAGSGVYNEQFF